Described below is a single T cell receptor beta chain sequence and its context. Its antigen is currently not known. One base away there is no much larger clone; base qualities are not given. The CDR3 regions of human TCRbeta chains were analyzed by immunosequencing. Concerning the study's data processing: Repertoire TCRs were checked for matches against a reference library of SARS-CoV-2-specific TCRs that had been generated using the MIRA antigen-specificity platform. Breadth was defined as the fraction of unique TCRs that were SARS-CoV-2-associated. Depth was defined as the fraction of total T cells that were SARS-CoV-2-associated. Each spike-specific TCR was assigned to its reactive spike region and to a CD4 or CD8 class using the MIRA data. Log10-transformed breadth and depth values were compared by one-way ANOVA with Sidak's multiple comparisons tests. TCRdb holds this immuneACCESS table with in-frame rearrangements only. Some clones are missing; in checked studies, unresolved V genes explain under half, and the rest has no known cause. That table furnishes V, J and clone size, whereas the DNA furnished D and trimming. A total of about 160,000 clones appear in this sample, around 93% of them only once. 4.4% of the sample rests with the top ten.

The data stem from a study of T cell responses to AZD1222 COVID-19 vaccine (dated by TCRdb to about 2021). General notes on the study: AZD1222 recipients whose second dose came at about 4 weeks and those whose second dose came at about 12 weeks were combined into one group, since spike-specific TCR depth and breadth did not differ between the two schedules. TCR sequencing was performed for fewer than 250 trial participants, of whom 200 to 220 were given two doses of AZD1222 and approximately 25 were given two doses of MenACWY control vaccine. Trial participants were enrolled into age subgroups of 18-55, 56-69 and 70-plus years, which contained around 140, 26 and 57 TCR-sequenced participants, respectively.

The time point label, read with the paper, signifies: baseline before first vaccination. Vaccinee samples came from UK trials COV001 and COV002, including a single-blind randomized controlled phase 2/3 trial of AZD1222 (ChAdOx1 nCoV-19) in healthy adults. Trial participant PBMC samples were collected at day 0 and day 28 after the second dose for TCRbeta chain sequencing. Measured from the cysteine to the phenylalanine, the CDR3 is 14 residues long. Only the CDR3 part of the read is kept: 42 bases, read in frame from the first base. V was cut back by 2 bases and J by 3 bases, leaving a gap of 11 bases between them. The CDR1 and CDR2 encoded by the germline V gene are MNHEY and SVGEGT. Results and caveats for the whole study, not just this receptor: Only six AZD1222 recipients were SARS-CoV-2 seropositive at baseline, limiting conclusions about previously exposed vaccinees. Spike-specific TCR breadth and depth rose significantly after two AZD1222 doses compared with day 0 and with MenACWY recipients. CD4 TCRs associated with the vaccine covered the entire spike protein, and the dominant responses were in regions 160-218 and 743-854. No day 14 peak-response samples were available, so repertoires were characterized only after the peak T cell response. Reportedly, almost half of the unique spike-specific TCRs recognized epitopes lying outside the regions that are mutated in the B.1.351 and B.1.1.7 variants. The 56-69-year group was small, and its depth increase did not reach significance, likely because of low power. Participants were mostly white British and included more females than males, and it was suggested by the authors that clonal diversity may have been underestimated.

The chain is made from TRBV6-2 or TRBV6-3 and TRBJ2-7; the D segment might be TRBD1 or TRBD2, since each matches 5 bases. This clonotype was obtained from an adult in good health. The sequencing used peripheral blood, collected on day 0 of AZD1222 vaccination. The nucleotide sequence reads TGTGCCAGCAGTTACGGGGGTAATCTCTACGAGCAGTACTTC. Its coded protein is CASSYGGNLYEQYF.